This T cell receptor (beta chain) was captured in a study of T cell changes during pregnancy in multiple sclerosis. Sequenced by immunoSEQ multiplex PCR; TCRdb stores in-frame clones only, minus some. This table holds approximately 110,000 clones, approximately 93% found once. The specimen comprised peripheral blood, sampled after pregnancy. This receptor was taken from a female donor with multiple sclerosis, enrolled in a pregnancy study.

CDR3 nucleotides: TGTGCCAGCAGCGCCGGCCCGTCAGGGGCGGGCACCGGGGAGCTGTTTTTT. Translated: CASSAGPSGAGTGELFF. This chain uses TRBV11-1 with TRBJ2-2, with D maybe TRBD1 (6 bases). This CDR3 spans 17 amino acids. Germline V lookup: CDR1 SGHAT, CDR2 FQDESV (reference sequence). V was shortened by 5 bases and J by 4 bases, with 20 bases between the two germline ends.